The following is a T cell receptor beta chain sequence with its context. Its specificity is unknown. The sample originates from a study of cytomegalovirus exposure and HLA in healthy donors. The primer mix had 60 Vbeta and 13 Jbeta primers. The table came from immunoSEQ multiplex PCR; TCRdb's copy has only in-frame clones and leaves some out. The top ten hold around 6.3% of the sample, which has 200,000 or so clones, 82% seen once. Germline-derived CDR1 and CDR2 are GTSNPN and SVGIG (reference sequence). The CDR3 is made up of 15 amino acids. The V segment lost 3 bases and the J segment 5 bases; nucleotides outside the gene matches: 9. Findings and limits, study-wide: In vitro work confirmed that a few CMV-associated chains recognize CMV antigens. Accurate prediction of most subjects' HLA-A and HLA-B alleles from TCR beta sequences was reported.

Although they were nominally healthy when sampled, donors likely had unrecorded immune exposures. J is TRBJ2-2 and V is TRBV30, with 7 bases lining up with TRBD1. Sequencing input: PBMCs. The receptor was derived from a woman in her forties or fifties in good health and CMV-seropositive. Written as DNA, the CDR3 is TGTGCCTGGAGATCAACAGGGGAACGGACCGGGGAGCTGTTTTTT. It codes for CAWRSTGERTGELFF. Variable domain in full (rest from reference TRBV30 and TRBJ2-2): SQTIHQWPATLVQPVGSPLSLECTVEGTSNPNLYWYRQAAGRGLQLLFYSVGIGQISSEVPQNLSASRPQDRQFILSSKKLLLSDSGFYLCAWRSTGERTGELFFGEGSRLTVL.